Listed here are 2 T cell receptor beta chains from one sample, sequenced in a study of T cell responses to AZD1222 COVID-19 vaccine. TCRdb's table, derived via immunoSEQ multiplex PCR, lists solely in-frame clones and lacks some. The profile shows 150,000 or so clones, about nine tenths of them singletons. Sequences were derived from peripheral blood, sampled 28 days after the second AZD1222 dose. These receptors all come from an adult who received the AZD1222 COVID-19 vaccine.

This chain uses TRBV5-4 with TRBJ2-7, with D possibly TRBD2 on 6 matching bases. Between the trimmed V and J ends, which lost 4 bases and 4 bases, there was a span of 12 bases. This CDR3 is built from 13 residues. The germline V gene encodes CDR1 SGHNT and CDR2 YYREEE (reference sequence). CDR3 coding DNA: TGTGCCAGCAGCCCCGGGACTGAGTACGAGCAGTACTTC. This sequence encodes CASSPGTEYEQYF.

This clone was seen a single time. The chain has TRBV30 and TRBJ2-5; D gene uncertain. The length of the CDR3 is 12 residues. V lost 2 bases and J lost 5, with 9 bases in between. Germline lookup yields CDR1 GTSNPN and CDR2 SVGIG (reference sequence). The CDR3: CAWSPSFETQYF. For the CDR3, the DNA is TGTGCCTGGAGTCCCTCTTTCGAGACCCAGTACTTC.